This passage covers 17 T cell receptor beta chains from one sample sequenced in a study of CD8+CD57+ T cells in acquired aplastic anemia. Patients sequenced had flow cytometry evidence of CD8+CD57+ cell expansion. For CDR3 and TCR beta VDJ profiling, genomic DNA was the template used. Via MiXCR, TCRdb re-called the reads, giving one row per CDR3 protein. The repertoire holds roughly 61,000 distinct CDR3 sequences, with approximately 52% as singletons. The sample comprised sorted CD4+, CD8+, or CD8+CD57+ T cells (not recorded which) from PBMCs. These receptors came from a human donor with aplastic anemia.

This clonotype was recorded only once. This chain joins TRBV27 and TRBJ1-2, with TRBD1 matching 8 bases. V was pared by 4 bases and J by 5 bases, with 15 bases of the junction left unmatched. This CDR3 region has 17 residues. Germline V gene data show CDR1 as MNHEY and CDR2 as SMNVEV (reference sequence). CDR3 region: CASSSHGAGGGFYGYTF. The CDR3 bases are TGTGCCAGCAGTTCTCATGGGGCAGGGGGCGGATTTTATGGCTACACCTTC.

The chain joins TRBV15 to TRBJ1-1; no definite D call. In germline, CDR1 is LNHNV, CDR2 YYDKDF (reference sequence). This CDR3 has 15 amino acids. V was clipped by 4 bases and J by 2 bases, with 14 bases between them. This chain's CDR3 is CATSTRPGPNTEAFF. The CDR3 bases are TGTGCCACCAGCACCAGACCGGGCCCTAACACTGAAGCTTTCTTT.

This clonotype was detected once. V usage is TRBV25-1 and J usage is TRBJ2-7, with 11 positions matching TRBD2. There are 16 residues in the CDR3. After removal of 2 bases from V and 3 bases from J, the junction contained 6 bases not matched to a gene. Germline loops: CDR1 MGHDK, CDR2 SYGVNS. CDR3 residues: CASSEGPGLAVYEQYF. The CDR3 nucleotides read TGTGCCAGCAGTGAAGGTCCGGGACTAGCGGTCTACGAGCAGTACTTC.

The V call is TRBV24-1, the J call TRBJ1-1; perhaps TRBD1 as D (6 bases). Trimming shortened V by 7 bases and J by 5 bases, and 13 bases separated the two germline ends. Germline CDR1 KGHDR, CDR2 SFDVKD. The CDR3 extends over 13 amino acids. DNA for the CDR3: TGTGCCACCAGCCGGGGGGCGGGAACTGAAGCTTTCTTT. Encoded protein: CATSRGAGTEAFF.

The chain combines TRBV7-9 with TRBJ1-2; D is ambiguous. The V gene lost 2 bases and the J gene lost 4 bases, with 8 bases spanning the gap. Germline V gene lookup returns CDR1 SEHNR and CDR2 FQNEAQ (reference sequence). This CDR3 has 13 residues. This CDR3 reads CASSLQEFYGYTF. The CDR3 DNA sequence: TGTGCCAGCAGCTTACAGGAATTCTATGGCTACACCTTC.

V is TRBV24-1 and J is TRBJ2-7; D is uncertain. The V end was cut by 4 bases, the J end by 1 base, with 16 bases between. Germline V lookup: CDR1 KGHDR, CDR2 SFDVKD. The CDR3 is 16 residues long. In nucleotides, the CDR3 is TGTGCCACCAGTGACCCGAAAAAGGGTGCGTCCTACGAGCAGTACTTC. Protein product: CATSDPKKGASYEQYF.

This clonotype was counted at least ten times. V and J are TRBV6-4 and TRBJ2-2, with D uncertain. Between the trimmed V and J ends, which lost 0 bases and 4 bases, there was a span of 6 bases. Germline V gives CDR1 MRHNA, CDR2 SNTAGT. This CDR3 has 14 amino acids. Here the CDR3 DNA reads TGTGCCAGCAGTGACTCGATGTTCACCGGGGAGCTGTTTTTT. It codes for CASSDSMFTGELFF.

This clonotype was counted once. V and J are TRBV7-6 and TRBJ1-3, with a possible D match to TRBD1 (6 bases). The CDR3 is 16 residues long. The V gene lost 1 base and the J gene lost 0 bases, with 10 bases spanning the gap. CDR1 and CDR2 (germline): SGHVS, FNYEAQ. The CDR3 sequence: CASSLGGGASGNTIYF. In nucleotides, the CDR3 is TGTGCCAGCAGCTTAGGGGGGGGCGCCTCTGGAAACACCATATATTTT.

Ten or more counts support this clonotype. This chain connects TRBV3-1 to TRBJ1-1; unclear D gene. V lost 0 bases to trimming and J lost 1 base, with 9 bases between them. This CDR3 is built from 15 residues. Germline V CDR1 and CDR2: LGHDT, YNNKEL (reference sequence). In nucleotides, the CDR3 is TGTGCCAGCAGCCAAGAGTGGGGAGGGAACACTGAAGCTTTCTTT. Residues: CASSQEWGGNTEAFF.

This clonotype was observed once. A read error may produce the germline difference seen at one junction end. The chain has TRBV7-9 and TRBJ2-7, with a weak D call TRBD2 (5 bases). The CDR3 loop spans 15 amino acids. Germline CDR1 is SEHNR and CDR2 is FQNEAQ (reference sequence). CDR3 nucleotides: TGTGCCAGCAGGTTAGGACGGGATGCAGCCTACGAGCAGTACTTC. This gives the protein CASRLGRDAAYEQYF.

V and J are TRBV12-3 or TRBV12-4 and TRBJ1-3; 7 bases are shared with TRBD1. The CDR3 extends over 14 amino acids. J lost 4 bases, V lost 7 bases, and 7 bases had no gene match. The CDR3 region has the DNA TGTGCCAGCACCTGGACAGGTTCAGGAAACACCATATATTTT. Protein product: CASTWTGSGNTIYF.

The chain uses TRBV5-5 and TRBJ1-2, with D possibly matching TRBD1 (5 bases). V was shortened by 4 bases and J by 7 bases, with 14 bases between the two germline ends. Per the germline V gene, CDR1 is SGHKS and CDR2 is YYEKEE (reference sequence). The CDR3 loop spans 13 amino acids. CDR3 loop: CASSGAVGPGYTF. The DNA for the CDR3 is TGTGCCAGCAGCGGCGCGGTGGGGCCTGGCTACACCTTC.

Worth noting for this clonotype: The junction shows a germline mismatch at one end, possibly a read error. V is TRBV12-5 and J is TRBJ1-5; D may be TRBD1 (6 bases). The CDR3 is 16 residues long. Germline V gene sequence: CDR1 LGHNT, CDR2 FRNRAP. This chain's CDR3 is CASGLTGRRRQSAPAF. CDR3 sequence (DNA): TGTGCTAGTGGTTTGACAGGGAGAAGGCGGCAATCAGCCCCAGCATTT.

The V gene is TRBV19, the J gene TRBJ2-7; D is possibly TRBD2 (6 bases). V gave up 1 base and J gave up 1 base, with 8 bases separating them. This CDR3 region has 14 residues. In germline, CDR1 is LNHDA, CDR2 SQIVND (reference sequence). In nucleotides, the CDR3 is TGTGCCAGTAGTATAGGAGGGACTTCCTACGAGCAGTACTTC. This encodes CASSIGGTSYEQYF.

This clonotype qualifies as medium-sized. The chain combines TRBV20-1 with TRBJ2-1, with D unclear. Trimming stripped 4 bases from V and 6 bases from J, with 7 bases between. The germline CDR1 and CDR2 sequences are DFQATT and SNEGSKA (reference sequence). This CDR3 has 11 residues. In DNA form, the CDR3 reads TGCAGTGCTACTTCCGGCAATGAGCAGTTCTTC. It yields the protein CSATSGNEQFF.

The V gene is TRBV2, the J gene TRBJ1-2, with D possibly being TRBD1 (6 bases). CDR1 and CDR2 from the germline V gene are SNHLY and FYNNEI. CDR3 length equals 12 residues. V gave up 7 bases and J gave up 5 bases, with 11 bases separating them. DNA of the CDR3: TGTGCCAGCACGCAGGGGATTTATGGCTACACCTTC. Protein: CASTQGIYGYTF.

The chain uses TRBV19 and TRBJ1-3; D is possibly TRBD1 (6 bases). V was trimmed by 3 bases and J by 8 bases, leaving 23 bases between them. Germline V gives CDR1 LNHDA, CDR2 SQIVND (reference sequence). CDR3 length equals 17 residues. As DNA, the CDR3 is TGTGCCAGTAGTATGACGGGGGGCGACTACTATGGCTACACCATATATTTT. Protein sequence: CASSMTGGDYYGYTIYF.